The rows below give T cell receptor beta chains drawn from one sample of a study of cytomegalovirus exposure and HLA in healthy donors. Method: immunoSEQ multiplex PCR; TCRdb's copy keeps in-frame clones and lacks some. Reported are 200,000 or so clones; the ten largest clones contain roughly 0.74%. Sequencing was performed on PBMCs. These TCRs come from a boy younger than 18 in good health and CMV-seronegative. CDR3s include the opening cysteine and the closing phenylalanine or tryptophan. A D gene is named only where the DNA matches it firmly.

J gene: TRBJ1-5
V gene: TRBV18
D gene: .
CDR3 protein: CASSSTGSNQPQHF

J gene: TRBJ1-2
V gene: TRBV7-9
D gene: .
CDR3 protein: CASSFLQGGYTF

J gene: TRBJ2-5
V gene: TRBV7-2
D gene: .
CDR3 protein: CASSSTRVATETQYF

J gene: TRBJ2-7
V gene: TRBV2
D gene: TRBD1
CDR3 protein: CASRERTGGIYEQYF

J gene: TRBJ2-1
V gene: TRBV28
D gene: TRBD2
CDR3 protein: CASSKPGRTRFEEQFF

J gene: TRBJ2-7
V gene: TRBV7-2
D gene: TRBD2
CDR3 protein: CASSPGGSSVYEQYF

J gene: TRBJ1-1
V gene: TRBV6-4
D gene: TRBD1
CDR3 protein: CASSKLQDRVGAFF

J gene: TRBJ2-3
V gene: TRBV2
D gene: TRBD1
CDR3 protein: CASTLDRGIDTQYF

J gene: TRBJ1-2
V gene: TRBV19
D gene: .
CDR3 protein: CASSIARNYGYTF

J gene: TRBJ1-1
V gene: TRBV29-1
D gene: .
CDR3 protein: CSAGDRTNTEAFF

J gene: TRBJ1-5
V gene: TRBV18
D gene: TRBD1
CDR3 protein: CASSRGQDQPQHF

J gene: TRBJ2-3
V gene: TRBV7-3
D gene: TRBD2
CDR3 protein: CASSLGVAGPGEDTQYF

J gene: TRBJ1-2
V gene: TRBV14
D gene: .
CDR3 protein: CASSHNNYGYTF

J gene: TRBJ1-2
V gene: TRBV2
D gene: .
CDR3 protein: CASSERSPGYTF

J gene: TRBJ2-3
V gene: TRBV6-1
D gene: .
CDR3 protein: CASRGGGTDTQYF

J gene: TRBJ2-1
V gene: TRBV5-1
D gene: .
CDR3 protein: CASSLGPDYNEQFF

J gene: TRBJ2-7
V gene: TRBV4-3
D gene: TRBD2
CDR3 protein: CASSQDYLPSASGGFYEQYF

J gene: .
V gene: TRBV5-4
D gene: .
CDR3 protein: CASSLEGGRSYEQYF

J gene: TRBJ1-1
V gene: TRBV7-9
D gene: .
CDR3 protein: CASSLDSTEAFF

J gene: TRBJ2-3
V gene: TRBV5-4
D gene: .
CDR3 protein: CASSSRGGTDTQYF

J gene: TRBJ1-2
V gene: TRBV6-5
D gene: TRBD1
CDR3 protein: CASTPRQGADYGYTF

J gene: TRBJ2-2
V gene: TRBV2
D gene: TRBD1
CDR3 protein: CASRAPTGGDTGELFF

J gene: TRBJ1-4
V gene: TRBV5-1
D gene: .
CDR3 protein: CASRRDLVEKLFF

J gene: TRBJ2-1
V gene: TRBV9
D gene: .
CDR3 protein: CASSAHGWQDSTNEQFF

J gene: TRBJ2-7
V gene: TRBV10-3
D gene: .
CDR3 protein: CAISGVTNEQYF

J gene: TRBJ1-5
V gene: TRBV10-3
D gene: TRBD1
CDR3 protein: CAISPGGSVPYSNQPQHF

J gene: TRBJ1-2
V gene: TRBV5-8
D gene: TRBD1
CDR3 protein: CASSLGQGGGYTF

J gene: TRBJ1-4
V gene: TRBV18
D gene: .
CDR3 protein: CASSPETTNEKLFF

J gene: TRBJ1-3
V gene: TRBV13
D gene: .
CDR3 protein: CASSSQPGLSGNTIYF

J gene: TRBJ1-2
V gene: TRBV15
D gene: .
CDR3 protein: CATSREGWGDGYTF

J gene: TRBJ2-2
V gene: TRBV28
D gene: .
CDR3 protein: CASSVQTGELFF

J gene: TRBJ1-2
V gene: TRBV6-6
D gene: .
CDR3 protein: CASSAQGEGYGYTF

J gene: TRBJ1-3
V gene: TRBV6-1
D gene: TRBD1
CDR3 protein: CASRDRALSGNTIYF

J gene: TRBJ2-5
V gene: TRBV2
D gene: .
CDR3 protein: CASREGEGETQYF

J gene: TRBJ2-3
V gene: TRBV2
D gene: .
CDR3 protein: CASRMQGIGADTQYF

J gene: TRBJ1-1
V gene: TRBV9
D gene: TRBD1
CDR3 protein: CASSVEPGGSLMNTEAFF